This TCR beta chain was sequenced for a study of CD8+ T cells in alopecia areata. The study, taken as a whole, reports: Researchers report lesional scalp, most notably alopecia totalis/universalis, outstripped normal scalp in clonality.

As to this clone: What it recognizes is unknown.

After isolation, RNA underwent reverse transcription to generate cDNA as the sequencing template. Sequencing was performed with immunoSEQ multiplex PCR; in TCRdb, only in-frame clones are kept and a portion is missing. The data show 150,000 or so clones, more than 40% seen once. CDR1 and CDR2 (germline): GTSNPN, SVGIG (reference sequence). Trimming took off 5 bases at V and 1 base at J, with 14 bases between the two ends. The CDR3 length is 14 residues. This receptor was identified in a human donor with alopecia areata. The sample here was CD8+ T cells sorted from blood, taken at week 0. This chain connects TRBV30 to TRBJ2-5; D call uncertain. CDR3 in amino acids: CAWASGSRQETQYF. CDR3 nucleotides: TGTGCCTGGGCCTCGGGTAGCCGCCAAGAGACCCAGTACTTC.